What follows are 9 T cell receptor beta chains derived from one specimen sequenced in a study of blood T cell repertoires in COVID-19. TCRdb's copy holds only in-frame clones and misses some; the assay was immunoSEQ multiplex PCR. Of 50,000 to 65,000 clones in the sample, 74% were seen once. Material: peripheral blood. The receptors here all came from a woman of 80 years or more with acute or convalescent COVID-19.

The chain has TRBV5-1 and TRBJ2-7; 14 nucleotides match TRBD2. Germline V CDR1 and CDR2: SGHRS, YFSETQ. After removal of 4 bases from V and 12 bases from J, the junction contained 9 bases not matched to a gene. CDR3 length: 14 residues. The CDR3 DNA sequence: TGCGCCAGCAGCGGGGGGGGACTAGCGGGAGCGTTGTACTTC. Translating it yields CASSGGGLAGALYF.

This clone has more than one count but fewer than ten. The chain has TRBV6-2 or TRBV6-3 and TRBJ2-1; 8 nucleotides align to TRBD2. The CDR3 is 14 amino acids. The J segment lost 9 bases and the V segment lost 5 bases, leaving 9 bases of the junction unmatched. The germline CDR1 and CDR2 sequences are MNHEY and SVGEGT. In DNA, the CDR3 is TGTGCCAGCAGTATCAGCGGGAGTCGAGGTGAGCAGTTCTTC. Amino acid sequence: CASSISGSRGEQFF.

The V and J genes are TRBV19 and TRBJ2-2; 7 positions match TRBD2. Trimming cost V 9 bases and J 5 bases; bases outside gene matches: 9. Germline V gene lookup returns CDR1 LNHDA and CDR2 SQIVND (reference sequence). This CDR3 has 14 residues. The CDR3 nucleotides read TGTGCCAGCGCGGGAGCTTTAGTTACCGGGGAGCTGTTTTTT. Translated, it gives CASAGALVTGELFF.

The CDR3 DNA reads TGTGCCAGCTCACCGACAGGGGGAAATCAGCCCCAGCATTTT. Translating gives CASSPTGGNQPQHF. The V call is TRBV18, the J call TRBJ1-5, with 9 bases that match TRBD1. This CDR3 comprises 14 residues. V gave up 3 bases and J gave up 4 bases; unmatched junction bases: 1. CDR1 KGHSH and CDR2 LQKENI come from the germline V gene.

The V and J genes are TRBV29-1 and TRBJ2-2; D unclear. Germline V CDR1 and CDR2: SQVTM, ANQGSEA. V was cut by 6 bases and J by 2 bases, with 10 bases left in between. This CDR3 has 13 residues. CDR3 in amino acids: CSVGHRNTGELFF. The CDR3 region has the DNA TGCAGCGTCGGTCACAGAAACACCGGGGAGCTGTTTTTT.

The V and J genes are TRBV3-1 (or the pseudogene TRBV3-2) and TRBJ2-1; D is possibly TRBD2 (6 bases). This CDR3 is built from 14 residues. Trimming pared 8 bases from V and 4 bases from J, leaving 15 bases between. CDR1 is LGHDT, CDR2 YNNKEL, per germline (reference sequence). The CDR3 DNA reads TGTGCCAGCCGCTCTAGCGCGCTGTACAATGAGCAGTTCTTC. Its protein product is CASRSSALYNEQFF.

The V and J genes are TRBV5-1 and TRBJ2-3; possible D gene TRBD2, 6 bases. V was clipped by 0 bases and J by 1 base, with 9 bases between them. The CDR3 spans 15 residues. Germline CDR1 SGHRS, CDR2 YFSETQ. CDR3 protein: CASSLGGGGTDTQYF. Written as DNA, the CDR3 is TGCGCCAGCAGCTTGGGAGGCGGGGGCACAGATACGCAGTATTTT.

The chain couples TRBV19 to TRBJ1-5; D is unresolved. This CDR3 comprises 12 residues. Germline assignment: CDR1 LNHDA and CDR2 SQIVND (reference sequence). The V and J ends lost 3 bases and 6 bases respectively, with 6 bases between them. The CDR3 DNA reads TGTGCCAGTAGTATCGGGGTTCAGCCCCAGCATTTT. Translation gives CASSIGVQPQHF.

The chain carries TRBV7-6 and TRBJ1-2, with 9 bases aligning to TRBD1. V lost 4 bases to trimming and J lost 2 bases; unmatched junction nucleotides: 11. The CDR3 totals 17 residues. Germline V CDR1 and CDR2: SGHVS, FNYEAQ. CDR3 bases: TGTGCCAGCAGCTCACCGATAGGACAGGGGCCCAACTATGGCTACACCTTC. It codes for CASSSPIGQGPNYGYTF.